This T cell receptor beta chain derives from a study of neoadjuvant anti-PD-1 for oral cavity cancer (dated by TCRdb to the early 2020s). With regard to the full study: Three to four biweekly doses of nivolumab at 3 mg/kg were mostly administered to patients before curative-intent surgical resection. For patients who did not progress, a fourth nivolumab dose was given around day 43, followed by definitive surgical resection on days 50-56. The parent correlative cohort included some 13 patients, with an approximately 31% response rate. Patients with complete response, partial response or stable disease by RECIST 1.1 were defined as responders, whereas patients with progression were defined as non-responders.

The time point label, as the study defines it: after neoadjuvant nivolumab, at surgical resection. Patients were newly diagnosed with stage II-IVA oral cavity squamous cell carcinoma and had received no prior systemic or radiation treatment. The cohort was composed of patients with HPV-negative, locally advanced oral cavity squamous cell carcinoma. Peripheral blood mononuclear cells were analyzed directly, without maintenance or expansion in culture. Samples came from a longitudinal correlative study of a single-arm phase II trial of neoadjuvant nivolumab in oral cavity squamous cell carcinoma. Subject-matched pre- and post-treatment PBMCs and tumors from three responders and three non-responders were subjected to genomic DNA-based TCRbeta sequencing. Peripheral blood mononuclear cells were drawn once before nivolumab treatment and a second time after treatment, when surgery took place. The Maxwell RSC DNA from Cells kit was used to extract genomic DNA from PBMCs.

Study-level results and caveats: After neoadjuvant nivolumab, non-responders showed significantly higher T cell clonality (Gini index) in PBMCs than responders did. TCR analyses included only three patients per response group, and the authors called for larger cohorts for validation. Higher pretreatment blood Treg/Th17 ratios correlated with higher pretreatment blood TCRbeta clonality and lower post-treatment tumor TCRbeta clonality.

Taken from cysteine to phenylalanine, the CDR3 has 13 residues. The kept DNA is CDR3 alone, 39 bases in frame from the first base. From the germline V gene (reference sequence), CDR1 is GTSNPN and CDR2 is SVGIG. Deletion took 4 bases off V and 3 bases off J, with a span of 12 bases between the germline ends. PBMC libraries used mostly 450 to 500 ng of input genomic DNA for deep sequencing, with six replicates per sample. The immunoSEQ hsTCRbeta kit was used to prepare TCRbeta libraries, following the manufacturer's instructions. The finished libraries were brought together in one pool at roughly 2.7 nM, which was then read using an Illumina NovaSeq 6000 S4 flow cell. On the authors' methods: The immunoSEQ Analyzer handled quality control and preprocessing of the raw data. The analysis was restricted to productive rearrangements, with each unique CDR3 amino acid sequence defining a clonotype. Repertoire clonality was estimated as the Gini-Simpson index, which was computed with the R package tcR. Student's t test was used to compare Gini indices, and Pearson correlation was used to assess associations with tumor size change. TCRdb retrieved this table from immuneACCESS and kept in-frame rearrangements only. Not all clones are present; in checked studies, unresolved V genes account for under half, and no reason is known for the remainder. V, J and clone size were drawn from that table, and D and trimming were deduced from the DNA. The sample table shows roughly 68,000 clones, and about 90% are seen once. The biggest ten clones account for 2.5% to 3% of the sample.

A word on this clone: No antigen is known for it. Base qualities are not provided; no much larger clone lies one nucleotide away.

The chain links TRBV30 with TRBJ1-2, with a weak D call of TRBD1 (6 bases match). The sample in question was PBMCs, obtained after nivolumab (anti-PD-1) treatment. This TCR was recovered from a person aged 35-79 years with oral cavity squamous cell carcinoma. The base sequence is TGTGCCTGGAAGGGGGTGGAGCACTATGGCTACACCTTC. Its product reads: CAWKGVEHYGYTF.